The 15 T cell receptor beta chains listed next were all sequenced from one sample in a study of post-analysis software for immune sequencing data. No antigen has been assigned to these receptors. Unique molecular identifiers had been added to the TCR beta cDNA libraries. TCRdb itself ran the PCR reads through MiXCR, one entry per CDR3 protein. This sample yields about 820,000 distinct CDR3 sequences, of which roughly 50% are seen a single time; roughly 4.4% belongs to the top ten. General study results and limits: The study found TRBV5-6, TRBV5-1 and TRBV20-1 among five or six TRBV segments more frequent in patients than controls.

Input material: blood. Every receptor here comes from a girl aged 5 to 17 with multiple sclerosis.

This clonotype was picked up a small number of times. CDR3 bases: TGTGCCAGCAGCCAAGAGGAATCTGGGGTCCAAGAGACCCAGTACTTC. Protein: CASSQEESGVQETQYF. The chain joins TRBV3-1 to TRBJ2-5; no reliable D call. The CDR3 spans 16 residues. Germline-derived CDR1 and CDR2 are LGHDT and YNNKEL (reference sequence). V was trimmed by 0 bases and J by 1 base, leaving 12 bases between them.

V usage is TRBV11-2 and J usage is TRBJ2-5; D possibly corresponds to TRBD2 (6 bases). The CDR3 runs to 16 residues. In germline, CDR1 is SGHAT, CDR2 FQNNGV. The V end was cut by 1 base, the J end by 3 bases, with 15 bases between. This CDR3 reads CASSLGLGRGEETQYF. In DNA form, the CDR3 reads TGTGCCAGCAGCTTAGGGTTAGGGCGGGGAGAAGAGACCCAGTACTTC. The complete variable domain, with remaining parts taken from reference TRBV11-2 and TRBJ2-5, reads EAGVAQSPRYKIIEKRQSVAFWCNPISGHATLYWYQQILGQGPKLLIQFQNNGVVDDSQLPKDRFSAERLKGVDSTLKIQPAKLEDSAVYLCASSLGLGRGEETQYFGPGTRLLVL.

The chain recombines TRBV6-5 with TRBJ2-5; 10 bases agree with TRBD2. Looked up from germline, CDR1 is MNHEY and CDR2 is SVGAGI. The CDR3 extends over 15 amino acids. V trimming: 5 bases; J trimming: 9 bases; junction bases outside the gene matches: 12. CDR3 loop: CASSPRTSGLVSQYF. The CDR3 DNA reads TGTGCCAGCAGTCCCAGGACTAGCGGTCTCGTCTCCCAGTACTTC.

There are a few counts of this clonotype. One end of the junction varies from germline; a read error may be responsible. The V and J genes are TRBV5-6 and TRBJ2-4, with TRBD1 as a possible D gene (5 bases). CDR1 is SGHDT, CDR2 YYEEEE, per germline. This CDR3 is built from 13 residues. CDR3 protein: CAGSLGRANIQYF. The CDR3 nucleotides are TGTGCCGGCAGCTTGGGCAGGGCGAACATTCAGTACTTC. The full variable domain, its missing parts supplied by reference TRBV5-6 and TRBJ2-4, is DAGVTQSPTHLIKTRGQQVTLRCSPKSGHDTVSWYQQALGQGPQFIFQYYEEEERQRGNFPDRFSGHQFPNYSSELNVNALLLGDSALYLCAGSLGRANIQYFGAGTRLSVL.

CDR3 sequence (DNA): TGTGCCAGCAGCTCCCTTGGGCAATCGACGCAGTATTTT. This encodes CASSSLGQSTQYF. The chain is built from TRBV7-3 and TRBJ2-3; D remains unclear. Trimming took off 4 bases at V and 9 bases at J, with 14 bases between the two ends. CDR1 SGHTA and CDR2 FQGTGA come from the germline V gene. The CDR3 contains 13 residues.

This clonotype was found a few times. The chain is built from TRBV12-3 or TRBV12-4 and TRBJ1-1; 10 bases align to TRBD1. Germline trimming cut 7 bases from V and 3 bases from J; bases unmatched to any gene: 5. The CDR3 length is 14 residues. The CDR3, as DNA: TGTGCCAGCACCCTGGACAGGGGGGACACTGAAGCTTTCTTT. Its protein is CASTLDRGDTEAFF.

The V gene is TRBV9, the J gene TRBJ2-1; a weak D match, TRBD2 (6 bases). This CDR3 has 15 amino acids. Germline assignment: CDR1 SGDLS and CDR2 YYNGEE. V was cut by 0 bases and J by 9 bases, with 16 bases left in between. DNA of the CDR3: TGTGCCAGCAGCGTAGGCGACGGGGGAATGTTTGAGCAGTTCTTC. Translation gives CASSVGDGGMFEQFF.

This clonotype was observed once. The CDR3 region has the DNA TGTGCCAGCAGCCTATTGACAAGGCCTCCCTACACCTTC. It yields the protein CASSLLTRPPYTF. The chain recombines TRBV12-3 or TRBV12-4 with TRBJ1-2; D uncertain. This CDR3 is 13 amino acids long. V shed 6 bases and J shed 10 bases, with 18 bases lying between them.

The chain recombines TRBV5-1 with TRBJ2-7, with 8 positions matching TRBD2. The DNA end is a closer match to TRBJ2-5, so the J assignment may be wrong. The CDR3 is 16 residues long. The V gene's germline CDR1 is SGHRS and CDR2 YFSETQ. The CDR3 sequence: CASSLSSGTPWETQYF. In DNA form, the CDR3 reads TGCGCCAGCAGCTTGAGTAGCGGGACCCCTTGGGAGACCCAGTACTTC.

This clonotype was found a few times. V is TRBV5-5 and J is TRBJ1-1, with 7 bases lining up with TRBD1. CDR1 and CDR2 (germline): SGHKS, YYEKEE (reference sequence). This CDR3 is built from 15 residues. V gave up 2 bases and J gave up 1 base; unmatched junction bases: 5. The CDR3, as DNA: TGTGCCAGCAGCTTAACAGGGGAGGGGAACACTGAAGCTTTCTTT. Protein sequence: CASSLTGEGNTEAFF.

The CDR3, as DNA: TGTGCCAGCAGCTTAGGCAGCTGGTCTGGCAATGAGCAGTTCTTC. It translates to CASSLGSWSGNEQFF. The chain has TRBV7-3 and TRBJ2-1, with D uncertain. Germline values: CDR1 SGHTA, CDR2 FQGTGA. Between the trimmed V and J ends, which lost 2 bases and 6 bases, there was a span of 14 bases. This CDR3 contains 15 residues. Full variable domain (missing parts from reference TRBV7-3 and TRBJ2-1): GAGVSQTPSNKVTEKGKYVELRCDPISGHTALYWYRQSLGQGPEFLIYFQGTGAADDSGLPNDRFFAVRPEGSVSTLKIQRTERGDSAVYLCASSLGSWSGNEQFFGPGTRLTVL.

This clonotype was seen once. The CDR3 coding sequence is TGCGCCAGCAGTGACCCCTCAAAAGGGAGGGAGCAGTTCTTC. Its protein is CASSDPSKGREQFF. The chain recombines TRBV10-1 with TRBJ2-1, with D possibly TRBD2 on 6 matching bases. The V end was cut by 3 bases, the J end by 10 bases, with 16 bases between. CDR1 WNHNN and CDR2 SYGVQD come from the germline V gene (reference sequence). This CDR3 contains 14 residues.

For the CDR3, the DNA is TGTGCCAGCAAGAGGGGTCCATCGTCTAACACTGAAGCTTTCTTT. Translating gives CASKRGPSSNTEAFF. The gene calls are TRBV27 and TRBJ1-1; TRBD1 might be the D (5 bases). Germline-derived CDR1 and CDR2 are MNHEY and SMNVEV (reference sequence). Deletions cut 7 bases from V and 2 bases from J, with 17 bases between. The CDR3 has 15 residues.

This rearrangement joins TRBV10-3 to TRBJ1-1; tentatively, D is TRBD1 (6 bases). Trimming cost V 3 bases and J 3 bases, with 17 bases left between them. The CDR3 length is 16 residues. CDR1 is ENHRY and CDR2 is SYGVKD in the germline V gene. The CDR3 DNA reads as TGTGCCATCAGTGATGGGATGGTACAGGGCCACACTGAAGCTTTCTTT. Protein sequence: CAISDGMVQGHTEAFF.

Comment on this clonotype: A read error is possible here, since a much larger clone lies one base away. The CDR3 ends on some other residue instead of the conserved phenylalanine or tryptophan, so this is likely a read error. This chain connects TRBV14 to TRBJ1-2; tentatively, D is TRBD1 (5 bases). The CDR3 extends over 12 amino acids. V was shortened by 4 bases and J by 4 bases, with 7 bases between the two germline ends. Germline CDR1 reads SGHDN; CDR2 reads FVKESK. CDR3 sequence (DNA): TGTGCCAGCAGCCCAGGGACCTATGGCTACACCTAC. It is translated as CASSPGTYGYTY.